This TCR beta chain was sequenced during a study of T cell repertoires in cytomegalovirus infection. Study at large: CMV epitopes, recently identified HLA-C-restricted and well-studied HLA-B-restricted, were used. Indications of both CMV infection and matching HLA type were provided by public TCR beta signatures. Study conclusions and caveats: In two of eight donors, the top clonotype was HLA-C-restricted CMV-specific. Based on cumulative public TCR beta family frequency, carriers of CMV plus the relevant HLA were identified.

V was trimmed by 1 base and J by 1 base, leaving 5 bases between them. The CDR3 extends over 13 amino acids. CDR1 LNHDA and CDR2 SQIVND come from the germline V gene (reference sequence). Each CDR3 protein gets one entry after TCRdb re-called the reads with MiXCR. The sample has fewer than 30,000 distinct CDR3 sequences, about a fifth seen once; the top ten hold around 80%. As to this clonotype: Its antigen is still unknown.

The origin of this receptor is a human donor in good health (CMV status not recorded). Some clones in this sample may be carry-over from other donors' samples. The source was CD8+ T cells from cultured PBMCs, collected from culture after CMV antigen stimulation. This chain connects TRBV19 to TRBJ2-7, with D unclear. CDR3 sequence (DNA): TGTGCCAGTAGTATAGCCCTTTCCTACGAGCAGTACTTC. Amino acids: CASSIALSYEQYF.